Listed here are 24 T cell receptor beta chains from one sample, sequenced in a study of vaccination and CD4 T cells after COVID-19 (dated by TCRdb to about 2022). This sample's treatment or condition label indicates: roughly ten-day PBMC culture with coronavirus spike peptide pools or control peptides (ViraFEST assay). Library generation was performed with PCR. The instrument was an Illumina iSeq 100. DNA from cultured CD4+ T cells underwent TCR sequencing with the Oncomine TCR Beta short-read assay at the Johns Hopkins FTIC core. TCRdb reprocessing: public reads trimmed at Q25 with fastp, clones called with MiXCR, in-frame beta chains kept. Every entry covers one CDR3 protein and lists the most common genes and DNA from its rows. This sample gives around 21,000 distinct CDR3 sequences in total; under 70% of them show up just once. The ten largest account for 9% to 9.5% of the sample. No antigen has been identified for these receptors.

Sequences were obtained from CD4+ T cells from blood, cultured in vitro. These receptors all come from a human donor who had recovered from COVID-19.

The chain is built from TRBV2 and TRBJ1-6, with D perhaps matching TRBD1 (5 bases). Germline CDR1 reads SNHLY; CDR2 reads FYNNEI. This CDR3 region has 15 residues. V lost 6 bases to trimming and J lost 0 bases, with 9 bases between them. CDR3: CASRGALSYNSPLHF. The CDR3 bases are TGTGCCAGCAGAGGGGCCCTCTCCTATAATTCACCCCTCCACTTT.

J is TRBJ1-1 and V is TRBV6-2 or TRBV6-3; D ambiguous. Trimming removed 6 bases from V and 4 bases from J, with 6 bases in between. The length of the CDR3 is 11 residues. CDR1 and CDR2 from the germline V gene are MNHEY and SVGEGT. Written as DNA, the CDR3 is TGTGCCAGCAGGGACCCCACTGAAGCTTTCTTT. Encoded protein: CASRDPTEAFF.

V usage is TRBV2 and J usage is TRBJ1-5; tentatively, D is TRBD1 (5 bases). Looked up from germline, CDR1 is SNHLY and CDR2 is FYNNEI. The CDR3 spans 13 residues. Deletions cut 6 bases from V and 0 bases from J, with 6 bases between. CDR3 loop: CASRGDSNQPQHF. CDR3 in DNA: TGTGCCAGCAGGGGGGATAGCAATCAGCCCCAGCATTTT.

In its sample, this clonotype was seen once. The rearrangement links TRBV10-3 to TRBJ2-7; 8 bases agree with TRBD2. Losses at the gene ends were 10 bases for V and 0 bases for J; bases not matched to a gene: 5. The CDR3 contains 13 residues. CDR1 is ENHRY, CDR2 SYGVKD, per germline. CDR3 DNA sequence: TGTGCCACTGACAGCGGGAGCTCCTACGAGCAGTACTTC. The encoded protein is CATDSGSSYEQYF.

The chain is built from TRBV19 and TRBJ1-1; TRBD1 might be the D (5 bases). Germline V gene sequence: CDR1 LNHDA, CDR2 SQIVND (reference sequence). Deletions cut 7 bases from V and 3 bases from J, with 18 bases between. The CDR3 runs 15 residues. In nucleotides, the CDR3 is TGTGCCAGTACCGCTGGGCCCCTAGGGGACACTGAAGCTTTCTTT. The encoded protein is CASTAGPLGDTEAFF.

Here the CDR3 DNA reads TGTGCCAGCAGTTTAGAGACAGGGGGGAATAATTCACCCCTCCACTTT. Translating gives CASSLETGGNNSPLHF. The V and J genes are TRBV27 and TRBJ1-6; TRBD1 matches at 9 bases. CDR3 length: 16 residues. V lost 2 bases and J lost 5; bases outside the gene matches: 4. Germline CDR1 is MNHEY and CDR2 is SMNVEV (reference sequence).

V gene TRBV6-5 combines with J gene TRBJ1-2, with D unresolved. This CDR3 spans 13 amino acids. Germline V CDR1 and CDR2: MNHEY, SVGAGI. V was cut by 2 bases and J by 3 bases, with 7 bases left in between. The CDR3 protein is CASSYQSDYGYTF. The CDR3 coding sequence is TGTGCCAGCAGTTACCAGAGTGACTATGGCTACACCTTC.

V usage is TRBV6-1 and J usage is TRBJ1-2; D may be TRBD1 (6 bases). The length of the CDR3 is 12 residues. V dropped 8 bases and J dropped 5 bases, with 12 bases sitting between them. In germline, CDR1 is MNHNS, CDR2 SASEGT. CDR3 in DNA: TGTGCCAGCCGAGGGGGGGATTATGGCTACACCTTC. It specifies CASRGGDYGYTF.

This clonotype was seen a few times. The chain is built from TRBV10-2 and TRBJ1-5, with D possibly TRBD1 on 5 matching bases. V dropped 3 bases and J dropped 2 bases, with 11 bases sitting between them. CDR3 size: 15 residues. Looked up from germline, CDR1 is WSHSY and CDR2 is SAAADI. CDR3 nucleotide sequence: TGCGCCAGCAGTGACAGGGTGGATGGCAATCAGCCCCAGCATTTT. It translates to CASSDRVDGNQPQHF.

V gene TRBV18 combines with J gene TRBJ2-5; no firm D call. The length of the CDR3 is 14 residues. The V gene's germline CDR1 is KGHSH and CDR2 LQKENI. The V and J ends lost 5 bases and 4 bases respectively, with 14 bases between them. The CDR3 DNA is TGTGCCAGCTCAGCCCAAACCATGCGAGAGACCCAGTACTTC. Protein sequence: CASSAQTMRETQYF. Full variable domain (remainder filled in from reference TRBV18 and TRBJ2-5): NAGVMQNPRHLVRRRGQEARLRCSPMKGHSHVYWYRQLPEEGLKFMVYLQKENIIDESGMPKERFSAEFPKEGPSILRIQQVVRGDSAAYFCASSAQTMRETQYFGPGTRLLVL.

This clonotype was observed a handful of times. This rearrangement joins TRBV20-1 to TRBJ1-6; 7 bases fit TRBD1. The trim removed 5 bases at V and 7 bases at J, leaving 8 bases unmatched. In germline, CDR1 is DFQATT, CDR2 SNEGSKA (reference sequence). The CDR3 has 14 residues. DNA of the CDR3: TGCAGTGCTCCGACAGGGCTGGACAATTCACCCCTCCACTTT. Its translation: CSAPTGLDNSPLHF.

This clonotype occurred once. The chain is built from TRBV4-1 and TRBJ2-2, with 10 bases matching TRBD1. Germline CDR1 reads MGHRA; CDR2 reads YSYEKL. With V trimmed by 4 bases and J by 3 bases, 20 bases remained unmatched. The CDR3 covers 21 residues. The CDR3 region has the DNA TGCGCCAGCAGCCTCAAAGGGGGGACAGGGGACGGCCCCCGCGACACCGGGGAGCTGTTTTTT. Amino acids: CASSLKGGTGDGPRDTGELFF.

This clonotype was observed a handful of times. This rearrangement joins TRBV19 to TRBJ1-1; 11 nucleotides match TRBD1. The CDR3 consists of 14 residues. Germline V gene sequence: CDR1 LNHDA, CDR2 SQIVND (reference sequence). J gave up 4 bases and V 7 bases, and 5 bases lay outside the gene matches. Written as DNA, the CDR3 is TGTGCCAGTACCAAGGGACAGGGGGGCACTGAAGCTTTCTTT. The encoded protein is CASTKGQGGTEAFF.

The CDR3 DNA follows: TGTGCCAGCTTAAACCTGGGGGCAGGGGGCCTCTCACCCCTCCACTTT. Its protein is CASLNLGAGGLSPLHF. V gene TRBV6-1 combines with J gene TRBJ1-6; TRBD1 agrees at 8 bases. Losses at the gene ends were 8 bases for V and 10 bases for J; bases not matched to a gene: 16. Germline V gene data show CDR1 as MNHNS and CDR2 as SASEGT. The CDR3 sequence is 16 residues long.

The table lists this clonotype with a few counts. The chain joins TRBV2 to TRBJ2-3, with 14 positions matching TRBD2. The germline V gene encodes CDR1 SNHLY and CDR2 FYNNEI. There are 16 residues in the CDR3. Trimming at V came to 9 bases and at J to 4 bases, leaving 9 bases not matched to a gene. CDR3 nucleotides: TGTGCCAGGGGACTAGCGGGAGCGGTCGGTGCAGATACGCAGTATTTT. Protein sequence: CARGLAGAVGADTQYF. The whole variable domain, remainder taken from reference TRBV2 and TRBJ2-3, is EPEVTQTPSHQVTQMGQEVILRCVPISNHLYFYWYRQILGQKVEFLVSFYNNEISEKSEIFDDQFSVERPDGSNFTLKIRSTKLEDSAMYFCARGLAGAVGADTQYFGPGTRLTVL.

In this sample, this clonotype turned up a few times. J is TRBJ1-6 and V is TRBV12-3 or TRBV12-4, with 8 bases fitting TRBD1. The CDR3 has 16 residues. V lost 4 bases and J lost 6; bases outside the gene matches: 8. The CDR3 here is CASSSGGTGFNSPLHF. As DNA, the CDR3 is TGTGCCAGCAGTTCGGGGGGGACAGGTTTTAATTCACCCCTCCACTTT.

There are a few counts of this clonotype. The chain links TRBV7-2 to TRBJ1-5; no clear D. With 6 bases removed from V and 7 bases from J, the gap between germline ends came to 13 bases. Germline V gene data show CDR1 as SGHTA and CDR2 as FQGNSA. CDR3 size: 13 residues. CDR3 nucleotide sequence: TGTGCCAGCAGGGCTTACCTGAACCAGCCCCAGCATTTT. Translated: CASRAYLNQPQHF.

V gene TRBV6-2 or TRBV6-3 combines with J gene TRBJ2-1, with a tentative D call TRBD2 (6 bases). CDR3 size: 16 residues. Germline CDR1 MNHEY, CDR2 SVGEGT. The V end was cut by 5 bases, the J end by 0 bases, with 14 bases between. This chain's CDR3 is CASSPGGLPSYNEQFF. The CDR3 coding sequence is TGTGCCAGCAGTCCCGGGGGACTTCCCTCCTACAATGAGCAGTTCTTC.

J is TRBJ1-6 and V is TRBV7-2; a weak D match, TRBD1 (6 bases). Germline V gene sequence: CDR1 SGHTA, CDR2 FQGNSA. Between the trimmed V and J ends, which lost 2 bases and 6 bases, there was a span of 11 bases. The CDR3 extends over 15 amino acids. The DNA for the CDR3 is TGTGCCAGCAGCTTAAGGGGACAACTTAATTCACCCCTCCACTTT. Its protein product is CASSLRGQLNSPLHF.

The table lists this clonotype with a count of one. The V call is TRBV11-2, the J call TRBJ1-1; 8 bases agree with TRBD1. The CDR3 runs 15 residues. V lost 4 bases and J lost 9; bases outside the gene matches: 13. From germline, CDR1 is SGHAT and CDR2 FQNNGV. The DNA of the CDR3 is TGTGCCAGCAGCTCGACAGGGGCCCAAGCAGCTAAAGCTTTCTTT. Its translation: CASSSTGAQAAKAFF.

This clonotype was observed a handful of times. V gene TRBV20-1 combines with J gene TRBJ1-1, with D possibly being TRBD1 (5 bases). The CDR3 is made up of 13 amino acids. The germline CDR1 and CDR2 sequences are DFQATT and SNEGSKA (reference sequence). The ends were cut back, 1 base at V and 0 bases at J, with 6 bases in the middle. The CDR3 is CSARGTLNTEAFF. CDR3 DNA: TGCAGTGCTAGAGGGACATTGAACACTGAAGCTTTCTTT.

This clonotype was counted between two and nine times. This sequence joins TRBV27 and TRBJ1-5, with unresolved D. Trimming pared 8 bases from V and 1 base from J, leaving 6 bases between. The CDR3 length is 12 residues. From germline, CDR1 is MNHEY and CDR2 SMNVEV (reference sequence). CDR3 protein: CASGRSNQPQHF. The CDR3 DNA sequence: TGTGCCAGCGGGCGAAGCAATCAGCCCCAGCATTTT.

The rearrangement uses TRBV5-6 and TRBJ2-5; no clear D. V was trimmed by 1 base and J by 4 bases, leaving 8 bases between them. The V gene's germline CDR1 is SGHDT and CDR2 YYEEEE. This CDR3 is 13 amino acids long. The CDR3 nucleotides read TGTGCCAGCAGCTTGACGCGAGGAGAGACCCAGTACTTC. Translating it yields CASSLTRGETQYF.

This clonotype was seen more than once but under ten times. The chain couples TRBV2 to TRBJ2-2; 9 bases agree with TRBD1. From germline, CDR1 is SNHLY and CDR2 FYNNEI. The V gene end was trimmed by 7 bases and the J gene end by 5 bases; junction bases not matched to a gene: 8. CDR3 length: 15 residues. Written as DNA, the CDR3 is TGTGCCAGCAAGGGACAGGGTGATTTAACCGGGGAGCTGTTTTTT. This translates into CASKGQGDLTGELFF.